Below, 30 T cell receptor beta chains from the same sample are listed, as sequenced in a study of T cells in women clearing cervical HPV infection. Clones were read by immunoSEQ multiplex PCR, and TCRdb kept only the in-frame ones, dropping some. The listing contains tens of thousands of clones. Sequencing was performed on blood buffy coat. These receptors all come from a woman aged 18 to 75 with a cervical HPV16 infection that either progressed to CIN3+ or cleared (not recorded which).

For this clone: The missing CDR3 end, 3 residues past where the read stops, is filled in from the germline J gene. The chain uses TRBV5-4 and TRBJ2-1; TRBD2 agrees at 8 bases. V lost 3 bases and J lost 7; bases outside the gene matches: 9. CDR1 and CDR2 from the germline V gene are SGHNT and YYREEE (reference sequence). This CDR3 region has 15 residues. Incomplete CDR3 DNA: TGTGCCAGCAGCTCCACCGGGACTAGTCGGAATGAG. It codes for CASSSTGTSRNE. The whole CDR3 region reads CASSSTGTSRNEQFF.

Concerning this clone itself: The CDR3 is cut off 3 residues early in the read; its end comes from the germline J gene. The V gene is TRBV12-5, the J gene TRBJ2-3; 7 bases are a match to TRBD2. The V segment lost 0 bases and the J segment 6 bases; nucleotides outside the gene matches: 6. The V gene's germline CDR1 is LGHNT and CDR2 FRNRAP. The CDR3 is 15 residues long. The CDR3 region is CASGLVRGDWDTQYF. The CDR3 DNA, read in part, is TGTGCTAGTGGTTTGGTACGGGGGGATTGGGATACG.

Note on this clone: The read halts 3 residues ahead of the CDR3 end, with the missing end drawn from the germline J gene. This chain joins TRBV5-1 and TRBJ1-1, with 9 positions matching TRBD1. The CDR3 has 15 amino acids. Germline lookup yields CDR1 SGHRS and CDR2 YFSETQ. Trimming cost V 4 bases and J 5 bases; bases outside gene matches: 9. The DNA read from the CDR3 is TGCGCCAGCAGCACTGCGACAGGGGGTAGGACTGAA. As protein: CASSTATGGRTE. The full CDR3 protein reads CASSTATGGRTEAFF.

As regards this clone: The DNA ends 3 residues before the CDR3 does, and the rest of the CDR3 is filled in from the germline J gene. The genes are TRBV20-1 and TRBJ2-7, with TRBD1 matching 9 bases. Losses at the gene ends were 5 bases for V and 4 bases for J; bases not matched to a gene: 6. The CDR3 is 13 amino acids. The germline V gene encodes CDR1 DFQATT and CDR2 SNEGSKA (reference sequence). CDR3 bases read: TGCAGTGCTTCGACAGGGGGTACGTACGAG. Translating it yields CSASTGGTYE. The full CDR3 is CSASTGGTYEQYF.

The CDR3: CASRELASSTDTQYF. CDR3 DNA, as far as it was read: TGTGCCAGCAGGGAACTAGCCTCCAGCACAGATACG. This chain connects TRBV2 to TRBJ2-3; tentatively, D is TRBD2 (6 bases). The CDR3 extends 3 residues past the end of the read, so its final part is completed from the germline J gene. Trimming stripped 6 bases from V and 0 bases from J, with 13 bases between. This CDR3 comprises 15 residues. Germline loops: CDR1 SNHLY, CDR2 FYNNEI.

On this clone: The sequence runs out 3 residues before the end of the CDR3; the remainder is reconstructed from the germline J gene. The rearrangement joins TRBV7-6 to TRBJ2-3, with TRBD1 as a possible D gene (5 bases). Germline CDR1 is SGHVS and CDR2 is FNYEAQ. Trimming shortened V by 5 bases and J by 1 base, and 22 bases separated the two germline ends. There are 18 residues in the CDR3. The CDR3 sequence is CASSQRGRVAAGTDTQYF. CDR3 bases read: TGTGCCAGCAGCCAAAGGGGTCGGGTGGCGGCGGGCACAGATACG.

A note on this clone: Sequencing ends 3 residues short of the CDR3 end; the germline J gene provides the rest. The J gene is TRBJ1-1, the V gene TRBV5-1; the match to TRBD1 covers 8 bases. The length of the CDR3 is 14 residues. V lost 4 bases to trimming and J lost 0 bases; unmatched junction nucleotides: 2. Germline CDR1 reads SGHRS; CDR2 reads YFSETQ. The CDR3 spells CASSRQGMNTEAFF. The sequenced CDR3 bases are TGCGCCAGCAGCCGACAGGGGATGAACACTGAA.

About this clone itself: The CDR3 end falls 3 residues outside the read, so it is completed with the germline J gene. The J gene is TRBJ1-4, the V gene TRBV4-1, with 8 positions matching TRBD1. CDR1 is MGHRA and CDR2 is YSYEKL in the germline V gene. V trimming: 0 bases; J trimming: 6 bases; junction bases outside the gene matches: 3. This CDR3 comprises 15 residues. CDR3 amino acids: CASSQEQGAYEKLFF. The sequenced CDR3 bases are TGCGCCAGCAGCCAAGAGCAGGGGGCATATGAAAAA.

A note on this clone: The missing CDR3 end, 3 residues past where the read stops, is filled in from the germline J gene. The gene calls are TRBV5-5 and TRBJ2-2; D is perhaps TRBD2 (6 bases). With 1 base removed from V and 9 bases from J, the gap between germline ends came to 13 bases. The CDR3 spans 14 residues. Germline V gives CDR1 SGHKS, CDR2 YYEKEE (reference sequence). CDR3 DNA (partial): TGTGCCAGCAGCTTGCACTCGGGACTCCGGGAG. Its protein is CASSLHSGLRE. The whole CDR3 reads CASSLHSGLRELFF.

As for this clone: Read coverage stops 3 residues before the CDR3 terminus; the germline J gene supplies the remainder. The chain links TRBV28 to TRBJ2-2; D is ambiguous. CDR1 is MDHEN, CDR2 SYDVKM, per germline. The CDR3 loop spans 13 amino acids. V was shortened by 6 bases and J by 4 bases, with 9 bases between the two germline ends. The part of the CDR3 DNA that was read is TGTGCCAGCAGCCCCACAGTCACCGGGGAG. As protein: CASSPTVTGE. The whole CDR3 sequence reads CASSPTVTGELFF.

About this clone itself: The CDR3 end is not reached by the read, which stops 3 residues before it; the germline J gene fills it in. The chain recombines TRBV5-3 with TRBJ1-4; D gene uncertain. TRBV5-3 falls under the ORF class, with uncertain function. The CDR3 has 15 amino acids. V lost 0 bases to trimming and J lost 5 bases, with 11 bases between them. CDR3 DNA, as far as it was read: TGTGCCAGAAGCTTGGAGTCGGGTGGGAATGAAAAA. Translating gives CARSLESGGNEK. Given in full, the CDR3 is CARSLESGGNEKLFF.

A note on this clone: The read is 3 residues too short to cover the CDR3 end, so that end is filled in from the germline J gene. The V and J genes are TRBV4-1 and TRBJ1-5, with a tentative D call TRBD1 (5 bases). Trimming removed 0 bases from V and 7 bases from J, with 13 bases in between. In germline, CDR1 is MGHRA, CDR2 YSYEKL. The CDR3 is made up of 15 amino acids. The CDR3 region is CASSQDGGVDQPQHF. Incomplete CDR3 DNA: TGCGCCAGCAGCCAAGATGGAGGGGTGGACCAGCCC.

Concerning this clone: The CDR3 end lies 3 residues beyond the end of the read and is filled in from the germline J gene. The rearrangement uses TRBV10-3 and TRBJ1-1; D is perhaps TRBD1 (5 bases). Germline CDR1 is ENHRY and CDR2 is SYGVKD. The CDR3 length is 15 residues. The V and J ends lost 1 base and 0 bases respectively, with 9 bases between them. CDR3 DNA (partial): TGTGCCATCAGTGAGTTGGCAGGGATGAACACTGAA. This encodes CAISELAGMNTE. The full CDR3 protein is CAISELAGMNTEAFF.

A remark on this clone: Read data end 3 residues before the CDR3 end; the end is taken from the germline J gene. The chain uses TRBV7-3 and TRBJ2-3; D perhaps matches TRBD2 (6 bases). Germline CDR1 and CDR2: SGHTA and FQGTGA. There are 15 residues in the CDR3. Trimming cost V 6 bases and J 2 bases, with 15 bases left between them. Incomplete CDR3 DNA: TGTGCCAGCAGGTCGGGACTCACATACACAGATACG. As protein: CASRSGLTYTDT. From start to end, the CDR3 is CASRSGLTYTDTQYF.

A remark on this clone: The CDR3 extends 3 residues past the end of the read, so its final part is completed from the germline J gene. The chain is built from TRBV6-1 and TRBJ1-4, with unresolved D. Germline lookup yields CDR1 MNHNS and CDR2 SASEGT. With 1 base removed from V and 8 bases from J, the gap between germline ends came to 14 bases. The length of the CDR3 is 15 residues. CDR3 residues: CASSEGTSTGEKLFF. CDR3 bases read: TGTGCCAGCAGTGAAGGGACCTCCACGGGGGAAAAA.

Turning to this clone: The read ends 3 residues before the CDR3 terminus; that terminus is restored from the germline J gene. The chain carries TRBV4-2 and TRBJ1-5, with 9 bases identical to TRBD1. V lost 0 bases and J lost 5; bases outside the gene matches: 5. The germline gives CDR1 LGHNA, CDR2 YNFKEQ. This CDR3 has 16 amino acids. The CDR3 DNA, read in part, is TGTGCCAGCAGCCAAGATTTGGGACAGGGTGATCAGCCC. This gives the protein CASSQDLGQGDQP. The entire CDR3 reads CASSQDLGQGDQPQHF.

Note on this clone: The read gets to within 3 residues of the CDR3 end, and the germline J gene fills in the rest. This chain uses TRBV12-3 or TRBV12-4 with TRBJ1-5; maybe TRBD1 (6 bases). V shed 6 bases and J shed 0 bases, with 12 bases lying between them. The CDR3 spans 15 residues. CDR3 bases read: TGTGCCAGCAGAAGGGACACTTATAGCAATCAGCCC. Protein: CASRRDTYSNQP. The whole CDR3 sequence reads CASRRDTYSNQPQHF.

CDR3 sequence: CASSQIVSSGANVLTF. Incomplete CDR3 DNA: TGCGCCAGCAGCCAAATAGTGTCCTCTGGGGCCAACGTC. This chain joins TRBV4-1 and TRBJ2-6; no clear D. The missing CDR3 end, 3 residues past where the read stops, is filled in from the germline J gene. The CDR3 is 16 residues long. Germline CDR1 and CDR2: MGHRA and YSYEKL. Trimming pared 2 bases from V and 0 bases from J, leaving 8 bases between.

Details on this clone: The CDR3 is cut off 3 residues early in the read; its end comes from the germline J gene. The rearrangement links TRBV13 to TRBJ1-1; D gene unclear. This CDR3 is 15 amino acids long. V was trimmed by 7 bases and J by 1 base, leaving 16 bases between them. Germline CDR1 PRHDT, CDR2 FYEKMQ (reference sequence). This CDR3 is CASTIRARSNTEAFF. The CDR3 bases that were read are TGTGCCAGCACTATAAGGGCCAGATCGAACACTGAA.

Comments on this clone: The read terminates 3 residues before the CDR3 end, so the remaining end is supplied by the germline J gene. The J gene is TRBJ2-1, the V gene TRBV20-1; 10 bases fit TRBD2. The germline CDR1 and CDR2 sequences are DFQATT and SNEGSKA (reference sequence). The CDR3 contains 16 residues. J gave up 7 bases and V 3 bases, and 12 bases lay outside the gene matches. The CDR3 reads CSARRHRLAGTNEQFF. The covered CDR3 bases are TGCAGTGCTAGGCGCCATCGACTAGCGGGTACGAATGAG.

To note about this clone: The sequenced fragment ends 3 residues before the CDR3 boundary, so the rest is inferred from the germline J gene. The chain combines TRBV6-2 or TRBV6-3 with TRBJ1-4; D possibly corresponds to TRBD1 (6 bases). This CDR3 has 12 residues. V was cut by 10 bases and J by 6 bases, with 12 bases left in between. Germline V gene lookup returns CDR1 MNHEY and CDR2 SVGEGT. The CDR3 region is CATLGADEKLFF. The part of the CDR3 DNA that was read is TGTGCCACCCTGGGGGCGGATGAAAAA.

The part of the CDR3 DNA that was read is TGTGCCAGCCACTCGACGGCGGCAGGGGAAAGTTCACCC. As protein: CASHSTAAGESSP. The whole CDR3 sequence is CASHSTAAGESSPLHF. This sequence joins TRBV6-2 or TRBV6-3 and TRBJ1-6; D is possibly TRBD1 (6 bases). Read data end 3 residues before the CDR3 end; the end is taken from the germline J gene. Trimming removed 8 bases at V and 9 bases at J, with 23 bases between. Germline CDR1 MNHEY, CDR2 SVGEGT. The CDR3 covers 16 residues.

Notes on this clone: The sequence runs out 3 residues before the end of the CDR3; the remainder is reconstructed from the germline J gene. J is TRBJ1-1 and V is TRBV19; 7 nucleotides match TRBD1. The length of the CDR3 is 14 residues. CDR1 is LNHDA and CDR2 is SQIVND in the germline V gene (reference sequence). The V and J ends lost 5 bases and 4 bases, in that order; junction bases with no gene match: 7. This CDR3 is CASSQRQGGTEAFF. The sequenced CDR3 bases are TGTGCCAGTAGTCAACGACAGGGAGGCACTGAA.

About this clone itself: Read data end 3 residues before the CDR3 end; the end is taken from the germline J gene. This sequence joins TRBV28 and TRBJ2-7; weak D call: TRBD2 (5 bases). Germline lookup yields CDR1 MDHEN and CDR2 SYDVKM. This CDR3 contains 17 residues. V lost 7 bases to trimming and J lost 1 base, with 23 bases between them. CDR3 loop: CASKRSGRSLRSYEQYF. Incomplete CDR3 DNA: TGTGCCAGCAAGCGAAGCGGTCGTTCCTTGAGGTCCTACGAG. Full variable domain (outside the CDR3, taken from reference TRBV28 and TRBJ2-7): DVKVTQSSRYLVKRTGEKVFLECVQDMDHENMFWYRQDPGLGLRLIYFSYDVKMKEKGDIPEGYSVSREKKERFSLILESASTNQTSMYLCASKRSGRSLRSYEQYFGPGTRLTVT.

Regarding this clone: The read finishes 3 residues shy of the CDR3 end, and the germline J gene is used to complete it. J is TRBJ2-1 and V is TRBV20-1, with 8 bases lining up with TRBD2. V dropped 2 bases and J dropped 2; count of bases not matched to a gene: 8. Looked up from germline, CDR1 is DFQATT and CDR2 is SNEGSKA (reference sequence). The CDR3 is made up of 16 amino acids. The CDR3 bases that were read are TGCAGTGCTAGACCACTAGCGGCTTGGACCTACAATGAG. It codes for CSARPLAAWTYNE. The full CDR3 reads CSARPLAAWTYNEQFF.

Regarding this clone: With the read ending 3 residues before the CDR3 end, the germline J gene is used to fill in that end. The chain joins TRBV19 to TRBJ1-2; 8 positions agree with TRBD1. V lost 5 bases to trimming and J lost 1 base; unmatched junction nucleotides: 6. From germline, CDR1 is LNHDA and CDR2 SQIVND (reference sequence). The CDR3 is made up of 15 amino acids. CDR3 protein: CASSPTQGDNYGYTF. The CDR3 DNA, read in part, is TGTGCCAGTAGTCCAACACAGGGGGATAACTATGGC.

Concerning this clone: Coverage ceases 3 residues before the CDR3 finishes, and the germline J gene fills in the end. The chain combines TRBV2 with TRBJ1-1; D possibly corresponds to TRBD1 (6 bases). The CDR3 is 16 amino acids. The germline gives CDR1 SNHLY, CDR2 FYNNEI. Trimming removed 7 bases at V and 4 bases at J, with 22 bases between. Here the CDR3 reads CASTIGRGGSGTEAFF. The sequenced part of the CDR3 DNA is TGTGCCAGCACCATTGGCAGGGGAGGGTCGGGCACTGAA.

CDR3 in amino acids: CSAQMTGGGFAYEQYF. Incomplete CDR3 DNA: TGCAGTGCACAGATGACAGGGGGCGGGTTCGCCTACGAG. The chain combines TRBV20-1 with TRBJ2-7; TRBD1 matches at 10 bases. The CDR3 end lies 3 residues beyond the end of the read and is filled in from the germline J gene. The CDR3 is 16 residues long. The V and J ends lost 6 bases and 2 bases, in that order; junction bases with no gene match: 13. Germline V lookup: CDR1 DFQATT, CDR2 SNEGSKA (reference sequence).

The covered CDR3 bases are TGCAGTGCTAGACCCGGGACAGGGGGAGATGAAAAA. Translated, it gives CSARPGTGGDEK. The full CDR3 protein is CSARPGTGGDEKLFF. V usage is TRBV20-1 and J usage is TRBJ1-4; 11 bases are a match to TRBD1. The read stops 3 residues short of the end of the CDR3; the missing end is completed from the germline J gene. Germline loops: CDR1 DFQATT, CDR2 SNEGSKA (reference sequence). V was clipped by 2 bases and J by 6 bases; unmatched bases: 5. The CDR3 extends over 15 amino acids.

As for this clone: The observed sequence ends 3 residues before the CDR3 terminus, with the missing tail filled in from the germline J gene. The chain employs TRBV7-9 and TRBJ2-5; D is tentatively TRBD1 or TRBD2 (5 bases each). The germline V gene has CDR1 SEHNR and CDR2 FQNEAQ (reference sequence). Trimming took 0 bases from V and 1 from J, leaving 9 bases between them. CDR3 size: 15 residues. The sequenced CDR3 bases are TGTGCCAGCAGCTTAGCGAGGGGCCTCCAAGAGACC. Encoded protein: CASSLARGLQET. From start to end, the CDR3 is CASSLARGLQETQYF.